A single T cell receptor beta chain is shown here with its context. Its cognate antigen is unknown. This specimen comes from a study of OX40 agonist ivuxolimab in advanced cancers. Libraries were prepared by immunoSEQ multiplex PCR; TCRdb keeps only in-frame clonotypes and omits some of them. The table records roughly 60,000 clones, around 80% of them present only once. Study-wide results and caveats: Expanded peripheral T cells had an undetermined antigen specificity. There was clonal expansion of CD4+ and CD8+ blood T cells by week 6 at 0.1 to 3.0 mg/kg. Low normalized T-cell clonal expansion also characterized some of the nonresponders.

Blood got drawn at baseline, again on cycle 4 day 1, and then on cycle 7 day 1. The sequencing here drew on CD4+ or CD8+ T cells sorted from blood, taken in a trial of the OX40 agonist ivuxolimab. This sequence was found in an adult with an advanced solid tumor such as melanoma, head and neck, liver or kidney cancer.

DNA for the CDR3: TGTGCCAGCAGCTTAGAGTCCTTTGGAAACACCATATATTTT. This gives the protein CASSLESFGNTIYF. The genes are TRBV7-8 and TRBJ1-3; D gene uncertain. Trimming removed 1 base at V and 3 bases at J, with 7 bases between. Germline CDR1 and CDR2: SGHVS and FQNEAQ. The CDR3 consists of 14 residues.